The table lists the clone carrying this T cell receptor beta chain with a few counts. The antigen remains undetermined. This sample was taken from a study of T cell repertoires in cytomegalovirus infection. As for the study in general: Signatures in public TCR beta sequences pointed to both CMV infection and matching HLA type. Study outcomes and limitations: The study found HLA-C-restricted CMV-specific TCR beta clonotypes dominating the ex vivo response. Cumulative public TCR beta family frequency identified CMV carriers with the relevant HLA.

One entry per CDR3 protein results from TCRdb running MiXCR on the reads. The sample has some 280,000 distinct CDR3 sequences; roughly an eighth are singletons. This CDR3 has 15 residues. Germline-derived CDR1 and CDR2 are LNHDA and SQIVND (reference sequence). V shed 4 bases and J shed 2 bases, with 14 bases lying between them. This receptor was taken from a human donor in good health (CMV status not recorded). Some clones in this sample may be carry-over from other donors' samples. This chain uses TRBV19 with TRBJ2-5, with D possibly TRBD2 on 5 matching bases. Sequenced material: PBMCs. Here the CDR3 DNA reads TGTGCCAGTAGTAACCAGCGGAGAGGGCAAGAGACCCAGTACTTC. Its protein product is CASSNQRRGQETQYF.